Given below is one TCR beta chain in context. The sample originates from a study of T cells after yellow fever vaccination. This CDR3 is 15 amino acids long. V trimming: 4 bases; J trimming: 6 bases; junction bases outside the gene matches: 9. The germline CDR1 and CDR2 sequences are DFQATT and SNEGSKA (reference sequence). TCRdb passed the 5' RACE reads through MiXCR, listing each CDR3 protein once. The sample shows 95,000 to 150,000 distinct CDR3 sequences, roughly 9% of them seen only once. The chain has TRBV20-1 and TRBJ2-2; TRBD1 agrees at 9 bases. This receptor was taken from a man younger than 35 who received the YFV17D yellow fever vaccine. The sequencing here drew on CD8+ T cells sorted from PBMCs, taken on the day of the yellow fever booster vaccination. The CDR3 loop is CSATSYRGLAGELFF. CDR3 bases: TGCAGTGCTACCTCTTACAGGGGGCTGGCCGGGGAGCTGTTTTTT.